The following is a T cell receptor beta chain sequence with its context. Its antigen specificity is not known. No base quality information exists; no much larger clone differs at one position. Per the publication, the time point label means: pre-treatment baseline. Blood samples were collected before treatment (T0) and at week 3 (W3), after the first cycle of checkpoint blockade. Except for a couple of patients with rapid clinical progression, response was assessed 12 weeks after the first infusion by RECIST 1.1; disease control meant complete response, partial response or stable disease. Patients were not eligible if they had prior systemic cancer treatment, concomitant immunosuppressant therapy or synchronous other active malignancies. Sorted CD8+ memory and naive T cell subsets were sequenced at T0 and W3 from six patients, three progressing and three with disease control. PBMC were isolated from blood with Lymphoprep and SepMate tubes, followed by red cell lysis. QIAamp DNA Blood Mini kits were used to extract DNA from PBMC and sorted T cell subsets. CD8+ T cell subsets were live-sorted on a FACSAria III cytometer and were frozen prior to DNA extraction. Fresh PBMC for flow cytometry were kept at 4 degrees C in PBS containing approximately 2.2% fetal bovine serum and were analyzed within 24 hours.

These data originate in a study of blood T cell dynamics during melanoma immunotherapy (dated by TCRdb to 2018 to 2021). Looking at the study overall: The patients had metastatic melanoma and were given first-line pembrolizumab or nivolumab plus ipilimumab as standard of care in the United Kingdom. To find early correlates of response, the study profiled the peripheral T cell receptor repertoires of patients with metastatic melanoma both before and after one cycle of checkpoint inhibitor therapy. A training cohort was formed from consecutive patients, and a further independent group of patients from the same centre was pooled into an external validation set.

The entire DNA extracted from each sorted CD8+ T cell subset was loaded into the assay. TCR beta CDR3 sequences were amplified from genomic DNA with the immunoSEQ TCRb Assay kit following manufacturer instructions. The KAPA Library Quantification Kit for Illumina platforms was used to quantify pooled libraries by qPCR. Sequencing of the pooled libraries was done on an Illumina NextSeq 500, with clustering at 0.6-1.1 pM. The authors' pipeline ran thus. TCR data were analyzed using immunoSEQ ANALYZER and the R LymphoSeq package. A rearrangement efficiency score was calculated as productive divided by the sum of productive and non-productive CDR3 sequences. Clonality was assessed using the Gini coefficient and diversity using the Renyi index at alpha=1, with pairwise comparisons between timepoints within each patient. Clonal relatedness used an edit distance of 3, and repertoire similarity used the Bhattacharyya coefficient, both computed in LymphoSeq. To classify response, a linear discriminant analysis based on week-3 changes in clonality and diversity was built using the R MASS and caret packages. As stored in TCRdb, this immuneACCESS dataset retains in-frame rearrangements with V and J assigned. A fraction of the clones does not appear; measured against another copy, unresolved V genes explain less than half of the discrepancy, and the remainder lacks a known reason. V and J calls plus clone size are reproduced from that table; the DNA served to infer D and trimming. This sample has fewer than 4,500 clones in its table, and just over 95% of those were observed once. The ten largest clones add up to 0.95% to 1.5% of the sample.

Here is what the overall study found, with its caveats: Of the sorted CD8+ subsets, TIE cells had both the highest clonality and the greatest similarity to cfDNA CDR3 sequences, which suggests active turnover converging on dominant clones. The relatively small sample size was acknowledged as potentially limiting generalization of the results. Whether the T cell clones behind the repertoire changes were melanoma-specific or instead reflected general immune activation was something the study could not determine.

CDR3 length: 14 amino acids, cysteine to phenylalanine. Only the CDR3 portion is preserved as DNA: 42 bases, with reading frame beginning at the first base. V and J lose 10 bases and 8 bases, and a span of 21 bases separates them. CDR1 PRHDT and CDR2 FYEKMQ are derived from the germline V gene (reference sequence). This clonotype was sampled from a human donor with melanoma. Sequenced here: effector memory CD8+ T cells from blood, sampled from a patient treated with checkpoint blockade. The chain uses TRBV13 and TRBJ2-1, with the D call tentatively TRBD1 or TRBD2, each fitting 5 bases. The encoded CDR3 is CATHLAARGDEQFF. The nucleotide sequence reads as follows: TGTGCCACTCACCTCGCGGCGAGAGGGGATGAGCAGTTCTTC.